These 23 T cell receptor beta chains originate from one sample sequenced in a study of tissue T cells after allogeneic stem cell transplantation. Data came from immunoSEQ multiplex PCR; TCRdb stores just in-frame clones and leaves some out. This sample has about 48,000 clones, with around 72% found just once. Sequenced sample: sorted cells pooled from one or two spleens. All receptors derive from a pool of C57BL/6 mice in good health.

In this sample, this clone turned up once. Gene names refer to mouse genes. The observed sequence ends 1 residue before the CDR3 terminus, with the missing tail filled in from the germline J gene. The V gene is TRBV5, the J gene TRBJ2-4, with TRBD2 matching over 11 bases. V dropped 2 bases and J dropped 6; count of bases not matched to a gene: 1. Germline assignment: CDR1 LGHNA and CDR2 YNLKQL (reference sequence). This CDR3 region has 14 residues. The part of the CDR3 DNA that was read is TGTGCCAGCAGCCAAAGACTGGGGGGGAACACCTTGTAC. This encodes CASSQRLGGNTLY. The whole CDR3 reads CASSQRLGGNTLYF.

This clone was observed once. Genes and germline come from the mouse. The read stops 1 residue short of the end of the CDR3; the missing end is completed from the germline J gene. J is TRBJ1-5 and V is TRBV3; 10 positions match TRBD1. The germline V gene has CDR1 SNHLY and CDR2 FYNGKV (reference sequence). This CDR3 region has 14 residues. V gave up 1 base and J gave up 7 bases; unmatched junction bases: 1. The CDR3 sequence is CASSLGQGAQAPLF. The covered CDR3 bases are TGTGCCAGCAGCTTAGGACAGGGGGCGCAGGCTCCGCTT.

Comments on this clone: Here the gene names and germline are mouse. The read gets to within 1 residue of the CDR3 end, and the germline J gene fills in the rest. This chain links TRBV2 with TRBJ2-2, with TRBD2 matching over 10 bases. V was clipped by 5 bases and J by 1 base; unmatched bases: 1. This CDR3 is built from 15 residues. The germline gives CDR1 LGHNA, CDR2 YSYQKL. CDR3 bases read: TGTGCCAGCAGCTGGACTGGGGGAAACACCGGGCAGCTCTAC. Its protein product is CASSWTGGNTGQLY. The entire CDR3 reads CASSWTGGNTGQLYF. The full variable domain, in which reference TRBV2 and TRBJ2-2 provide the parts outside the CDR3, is DPKIIQKPKYLVAVTGSEKILICEQYLGHNAMYWYRQSAKKPLEFMFSYSYQKLMDNQTASSRFQPQSSKKNHLDLQITALKPDDSATYFCASSWTGGNTGQLYFGEGSKLTVL.

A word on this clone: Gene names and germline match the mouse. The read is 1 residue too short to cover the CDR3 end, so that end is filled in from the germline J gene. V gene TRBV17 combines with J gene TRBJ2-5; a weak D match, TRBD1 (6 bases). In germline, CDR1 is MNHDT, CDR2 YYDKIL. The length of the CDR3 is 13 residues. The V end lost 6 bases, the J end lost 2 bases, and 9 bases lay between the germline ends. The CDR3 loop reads CASSTGSQDTQYF. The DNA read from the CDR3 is TGTGCTAGCAGCACAGGGTCCCAAGACACCCAGTAC.

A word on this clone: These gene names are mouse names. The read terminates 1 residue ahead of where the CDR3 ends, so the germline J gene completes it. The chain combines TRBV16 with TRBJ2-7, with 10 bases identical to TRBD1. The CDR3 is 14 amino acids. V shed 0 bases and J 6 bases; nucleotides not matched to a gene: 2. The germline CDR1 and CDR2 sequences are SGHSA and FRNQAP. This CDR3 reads CASSLEGTGVEQYF. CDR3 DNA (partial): TGTGCAAGCAGCTTAGAGGGGACAGGGGTTGAACAGTAC.

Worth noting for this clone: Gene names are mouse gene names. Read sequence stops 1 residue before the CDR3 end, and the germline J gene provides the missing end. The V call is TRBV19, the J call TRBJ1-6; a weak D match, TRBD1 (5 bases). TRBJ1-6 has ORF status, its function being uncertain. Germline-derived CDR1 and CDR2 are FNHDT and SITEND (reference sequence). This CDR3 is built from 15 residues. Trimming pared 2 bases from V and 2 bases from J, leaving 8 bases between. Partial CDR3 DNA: TGTGCCAGCAGTATTGGGGGTCCCTATAATTCGCCCCTCTAC. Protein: CASSIGGPYNSPLY. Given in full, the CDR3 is CASSIGGPYNSPLYF.

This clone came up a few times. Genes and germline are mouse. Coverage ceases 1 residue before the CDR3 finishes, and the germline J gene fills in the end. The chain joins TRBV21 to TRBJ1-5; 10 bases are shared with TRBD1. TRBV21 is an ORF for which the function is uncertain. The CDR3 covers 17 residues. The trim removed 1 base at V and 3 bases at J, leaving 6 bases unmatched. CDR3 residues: CASSQWGTGETNQAPLF. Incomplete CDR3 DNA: TGTGCTAGCAGTCAATGGGGGACAGGGGAGACCAACCAGGCTCCGCTT.

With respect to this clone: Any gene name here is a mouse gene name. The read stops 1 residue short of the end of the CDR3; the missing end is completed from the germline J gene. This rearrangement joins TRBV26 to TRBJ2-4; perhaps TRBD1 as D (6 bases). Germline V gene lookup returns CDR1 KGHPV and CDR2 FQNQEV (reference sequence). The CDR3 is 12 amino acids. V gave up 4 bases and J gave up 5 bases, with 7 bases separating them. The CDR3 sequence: CASSQQGNTLYF. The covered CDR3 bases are TGTGCCAGCAGTCAACAGGGAAACACCTTGTAC.

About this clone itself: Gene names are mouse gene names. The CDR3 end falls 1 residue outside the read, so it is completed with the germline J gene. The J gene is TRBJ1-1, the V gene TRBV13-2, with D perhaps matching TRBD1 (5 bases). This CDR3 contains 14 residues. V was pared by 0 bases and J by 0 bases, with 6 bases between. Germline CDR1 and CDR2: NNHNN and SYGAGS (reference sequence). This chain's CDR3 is CASGDGGANTEVFF. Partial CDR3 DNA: TGTGCCAGCGGTGATGGGGGCGCAAACACAGAAGTCTTC.

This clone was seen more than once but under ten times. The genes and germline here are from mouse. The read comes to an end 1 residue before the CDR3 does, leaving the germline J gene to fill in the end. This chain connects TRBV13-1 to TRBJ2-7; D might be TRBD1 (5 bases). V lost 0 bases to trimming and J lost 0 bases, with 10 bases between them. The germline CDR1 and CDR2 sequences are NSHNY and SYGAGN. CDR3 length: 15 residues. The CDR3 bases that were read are TGTGCCAGCAGTGATGGGAGACAGAGCTCCTATGAACAGTAC. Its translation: CASSDGRQSSYEQY. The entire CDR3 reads CASSDGRQSSYEQYF.

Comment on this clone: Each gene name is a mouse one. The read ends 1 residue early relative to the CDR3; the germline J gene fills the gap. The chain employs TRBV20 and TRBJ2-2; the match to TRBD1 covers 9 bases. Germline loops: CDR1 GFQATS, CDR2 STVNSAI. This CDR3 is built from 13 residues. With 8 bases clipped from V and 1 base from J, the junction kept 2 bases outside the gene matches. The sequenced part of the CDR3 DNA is TGTGGTCTGGACAGGGGAAACACCGGGCAGCTCTAC. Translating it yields CGLDRGNTGQLY. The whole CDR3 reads CGLDRGNTGQLYF.

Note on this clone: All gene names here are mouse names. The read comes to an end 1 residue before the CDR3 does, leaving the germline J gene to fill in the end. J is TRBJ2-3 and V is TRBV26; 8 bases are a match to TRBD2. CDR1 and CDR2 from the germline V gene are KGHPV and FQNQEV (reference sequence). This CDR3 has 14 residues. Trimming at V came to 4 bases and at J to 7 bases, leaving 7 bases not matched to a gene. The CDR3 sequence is CASSPTGARKTLYF. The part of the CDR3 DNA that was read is TGTGCCAGCAGTCCGACTGGGGCGCGGAAAACGCTGTAT.

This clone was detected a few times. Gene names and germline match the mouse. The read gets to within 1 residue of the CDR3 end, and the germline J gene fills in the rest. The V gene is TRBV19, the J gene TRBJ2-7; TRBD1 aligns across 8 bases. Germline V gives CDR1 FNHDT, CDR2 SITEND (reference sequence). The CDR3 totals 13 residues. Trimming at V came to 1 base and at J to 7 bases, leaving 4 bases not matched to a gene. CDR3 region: CASSIQGAREQYF. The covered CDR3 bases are TGTGCCAGCAGTATACAGGGGGCGCGAGAACAGTAC.

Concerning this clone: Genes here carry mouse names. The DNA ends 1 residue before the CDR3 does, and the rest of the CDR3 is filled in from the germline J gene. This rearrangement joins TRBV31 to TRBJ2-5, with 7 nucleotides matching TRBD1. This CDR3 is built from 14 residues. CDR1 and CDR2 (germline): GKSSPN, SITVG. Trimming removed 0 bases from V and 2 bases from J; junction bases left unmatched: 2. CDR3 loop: CAWSLGDSQDTQYF. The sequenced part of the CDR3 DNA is TGTGCCTGGAGTCTAGGGGACAGCCAAGACACCCAGTAC.

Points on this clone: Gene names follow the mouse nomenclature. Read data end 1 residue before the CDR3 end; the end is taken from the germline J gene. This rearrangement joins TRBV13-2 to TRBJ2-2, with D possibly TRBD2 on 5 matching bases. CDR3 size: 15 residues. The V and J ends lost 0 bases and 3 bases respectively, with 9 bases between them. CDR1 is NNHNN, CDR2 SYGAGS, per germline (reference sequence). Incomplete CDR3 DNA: TGTGCCAGCGGTGATGCAAGTGGGGACACCGGGCAGCTCTAC. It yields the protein CASGDASGDTGQLY. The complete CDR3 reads CASGDASGDTGQLYF.

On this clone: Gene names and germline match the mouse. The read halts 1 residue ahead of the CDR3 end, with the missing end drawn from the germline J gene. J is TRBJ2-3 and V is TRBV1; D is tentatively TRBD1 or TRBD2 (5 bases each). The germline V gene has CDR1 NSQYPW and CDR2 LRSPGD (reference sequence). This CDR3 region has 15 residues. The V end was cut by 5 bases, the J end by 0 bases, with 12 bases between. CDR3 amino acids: CTCSPGRPSAETLYF. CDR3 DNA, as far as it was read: TGCACCTGCAGTCCGGGACGGCCTAGTGCAGAAACGCTGTAT.

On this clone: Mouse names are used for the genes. The CDR3 DNA, read in part, is TGTGCCAGCGGTGATCCGGGGGCGCGGGACACCCAGTAC. The encoded protein is CASGDPGARDTQY. The whole CDR3 protein is CASGDPGARDTQYF. The V and J genes are TRBV13-2 and TRBJ2-5; perhaps D is TRBD1 or TRBD2 (6 bases each). The CDR3 end falls 1 residue outside the read, so it is completed with the germline J gene. Deletions cut 1 base from V and 6 bases from J, with 12 bases between. CDR1 and CDR2 (germline): NNHNN, SYGAGS (reference sequence). CDR3 length: 14 residues.

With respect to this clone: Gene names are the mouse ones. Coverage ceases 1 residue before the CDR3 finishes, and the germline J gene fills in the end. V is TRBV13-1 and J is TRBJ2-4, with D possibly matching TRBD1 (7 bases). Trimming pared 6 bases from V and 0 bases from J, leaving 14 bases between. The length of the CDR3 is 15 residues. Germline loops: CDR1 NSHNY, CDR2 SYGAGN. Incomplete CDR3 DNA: TGTGCCAGCACGAAGGGGGCGAGGAGTCAAAACACCTTGTAC. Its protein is CASTKGARSQNTLY. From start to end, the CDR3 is CASTKGARSQNTLYF.

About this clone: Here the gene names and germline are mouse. The CDR3 region is CASSQIPDWVQDTQYF. The sequenced part of the CDR3 DNA is TGTGCCAGCAGCCAAATCCCTGACTGGGTTCAAGACACCCAGTAC. The chain uses TRBV2 and TRBJ2-5; TRBD2 matches 7 bases. The read ends 1 residue before the CDR3 terminus; that terminus is restored from the germline J gene. V shed 2 bases and J 3 bases; nucleotides not matched to a gene: 8. The CDR3 consists of 16 residues. The germline CDR1 and CDR2 sequences are LGHNA and YSYQKL.

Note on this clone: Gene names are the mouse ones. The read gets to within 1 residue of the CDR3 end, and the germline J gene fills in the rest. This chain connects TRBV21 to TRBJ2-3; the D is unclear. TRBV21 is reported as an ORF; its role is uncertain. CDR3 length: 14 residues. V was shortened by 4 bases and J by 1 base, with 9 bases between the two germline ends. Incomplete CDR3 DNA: TGTGCTAGCAGTCCCGGGATTGGTGCAGAAACGCTGTAT. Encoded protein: CASSPGIGAETLY. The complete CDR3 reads CASSPGIGAETLYF.

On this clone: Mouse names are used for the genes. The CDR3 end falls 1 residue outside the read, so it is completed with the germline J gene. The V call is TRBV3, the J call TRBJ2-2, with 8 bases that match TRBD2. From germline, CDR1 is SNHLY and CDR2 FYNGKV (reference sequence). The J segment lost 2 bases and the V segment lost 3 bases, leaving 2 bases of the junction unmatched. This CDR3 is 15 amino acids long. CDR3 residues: CASSFRGGNTGQLYF. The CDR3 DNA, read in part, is TGTGCCAGCAGCTTTCGGGGGGGCAACACCGGGCAGCTCTAC.

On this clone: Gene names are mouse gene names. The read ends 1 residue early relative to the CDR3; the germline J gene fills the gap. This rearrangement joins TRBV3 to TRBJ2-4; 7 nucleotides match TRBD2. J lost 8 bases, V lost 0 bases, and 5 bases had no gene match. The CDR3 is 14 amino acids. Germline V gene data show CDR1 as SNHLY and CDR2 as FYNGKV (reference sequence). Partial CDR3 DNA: TGTGCCAGCAGCTTAGCGCCGGGGGGGGGCACCTTGTAC. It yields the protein CASSLAPGGGTLY. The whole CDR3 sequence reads CASSLAPGGGTLYF.

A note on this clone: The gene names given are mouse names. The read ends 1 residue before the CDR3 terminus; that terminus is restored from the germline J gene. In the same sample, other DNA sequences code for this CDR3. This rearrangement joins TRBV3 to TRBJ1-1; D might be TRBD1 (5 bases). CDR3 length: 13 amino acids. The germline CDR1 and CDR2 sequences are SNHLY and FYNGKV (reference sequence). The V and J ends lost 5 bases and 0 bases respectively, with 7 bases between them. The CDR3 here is CASSPDTNTEVFF. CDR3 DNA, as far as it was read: TGTGCCAGCAGCCCGGACACAAACACAGAAGTCTTC.